These 29 T cell receptor beta chains were sequenced from one sample in a study of identical twins. TCRdb redid the calling of the 5' RACE reads with MiXCR, one entry per CDR3 protein. The sample records roughly 690,000 distinct CDR3 sequences, around 5.7% being singletons. Sequenced: naive T cells sorted from blood. These receptor sequences come from a man aged 18 to 29 in good health.

The chain employs TRBV20-1 and TRBJ2-1; 14 bases are a match to TRBD2. V trimming: 3 bases; J trimming: 8 bases; junction bases outside the gene matches: 6. The CDR3 runs to 15 residues. CDR1 and CDR2 (germline): DFQATT, SNEGSKA (reference sequence). Here the CDR3 reads CSASRLAGGHDEQFF. Here the CDR3 DNA reads TGCAGTGCTAGCAGACTAGCGGGAGGGCATGATGAGCAGTTCTTC.

In its sample, this clonotype was seen many times. V and J are TRBV3-1 and TRBJ1-1; D may be TRBD1 (6 bases). Germline V lookup: CDR1 LGHDT, CDR2 YNNKEL (reference sequence). The CDR3 loop spans 12 amino acids. Trimming removed 4 bases at V and 8 bases at J, with 11 bases between. CDR3 bases: TGTGCCAGCAGCCCCGTGGGGGCAGAAGCTTTCTTT. Translated, it gives CASSPVGAEAFF.

This clonotype came up a few times. This rearrangement joins TRBV9 to TRBJ2-5; tentatively, D is TRBD1 (6 bases). CDR3 length: 14 amino acids. Trimming stripped 5 bases from V and 5 bases from J, with 16 bases between. Germline values: CDR1 SGDLS, CDR2 YYNGEE. In DNA form, the CDR3 reads TGTGCCAGCAGTGGGACATCCCCGGGCGAGACCCAGTACTTC. Its protein is CASSGTSPGETQYF.

This clonotype came up many times. The rearrangement links TRBV5-6 to TRBJ1-2, with D hard to call. Deletions cut 4 bases from V and 4 bases from J, with 26 bases between. The CDR3 is 18 residues long. The germline gives CDR1 SGHDT, CDR2 YYEEEE. Here the CDR3 DNA reads TGTGCCAGCAGCCAAACACACCGGACCCTCTCCCCCATCTATGGCTACACCTTC. Amino acids: CASSQTHRTLSPIYGYTF. The full variable domain, in which reference TRBV5-6 and TRBJ1-2 provide the parts outside the CDR3, is DAGVTQSPTHLIKTRGQQVTLRCSPKSGHDTVSWYQQALGQGPQFIFQYYEEEERQRGNFPDRFSGHQFPNYSSELNVNALLLGDSALYLCASSQTHRTLSPIYGYTFGSGTRLTVV.

This clonotype has at least ten counts. The chain joins TRBV10-3 to TRBJ2-7; 10 nucleotides line up with TRBD2. This CDR3 has 13 residues. J lost 3 bases, V lost 5 bases, and 1 base had no gene match. Per the germline V gene, CDR1 is ENHRY and CDR2 is SYGVKD. CDR3 bases: TGTGCCATCAGTTCTAGCGGGGGCTACGAGCAGTACGTC. It specifies CAISSSGGYEQYV.

This clonotype was found many times. V and J are TRBV15 and TRBJ2-5; no reliable D call. The germline V and J ends were trimmed by 1 base and 5 bases, with 11 bases remaining between them. From germline, CDR1 is LNHNV and CDR2 YYDKDF (reference sequence). CDR3 length: 14 amino acids. CDR3 in DNA: TGTGCCACCAGCAGAGTGGAGTGGGCCGAGACCCAGTACTTC. Translated: CATSRVEWAETQYF.

This clonotype was recorded a few times. This CDR3 is CASSYSFGGIGATNEKLFF. In nucleotides, the CDR3 is TGTGCCAGCAGTTACTCGTTTGGGGGGATTGGGGCAACTAATGAAAAACTGTTTTTT. The chain uses TRBV6-5 and TRBJ1-4; perhaps TRBD1 as D (5 bases). Trimming took 0 bases from V and 0 from J, leaving 17 bases between them. This CDR3 region has 19 residues. Germline values: CDR1 MNHEY, CDR2 SVGAGI.

This clonotype was counted once. The gene calls are TRBV5-4 and TRBJ2-3; TRBD1 matches at 8 bases. Germline V gene data show CDR1 as SGHNT and CDR2 as YYREEE (reference sequence). This CDR3 contains 15 residues. V shed 4 bases, J shed 6 bases, and the junction held 10 bases outside the gene matches. CDR3 DNA sequence: TGTGCCAGCAGCCCGAGGCAGGGGGCAACTGATACGCAGTATTTT. Translating gives CASSPRQGATDTQYF. Full variable domain (outside the CDR3, taken from reference TRBV5-4 and TRBJ2-3): ETGVTQSPTHLIKTRGQQVTLRCSSQSGHNTVSWYQQALGQGPQFIFQYYREEENGRGNFPPRFSGLQFPNYSSELNVNALELDDSALYLCASSPRQGATDTQYFGPGTRLTVL.

A remark on this clonotype: An end of the junction differs from the germline gene, which may be a read error. In nucleotides, the CDR3 is TGTGTCAGCAGCTTACGGGACAGGAACTATCGAAATGAAAAACTGTTTTTT. Its protein product is CVSSLRDRNYRNEKLFF. The J gene is TRBJ1-4, the V gene TRBV7-6, with 8 bases lining up with TRBD1. The germline gives CDR1 SGHVS, CDR2 FNYEAQ. The CDR3 runs to 17 residues.

This chain uses TRBV2 with TRBJ2-1, with TRBD2 as a possible D gene (5 bases). The V gene's germline CDR1 is SNHLY and CDR2 FYNNEI. The CDR3 loop spans 15 amino acids. Deletions cut 3 bases from V and 0 bases from J, with 9 bases between. As DNA, the CDR3 is TGTGCCAGCAGTGAGGAGCGGCCCTCCTACAATGAGCAGTTCTTC. This codes for CASSEERPSYNEQFF. Filled out from reference TRBV2 and TRBJ2-1, the complete variable domain reads EPEVTQTPSHQVTQMGQEVILRCVPISNHLYFYWYRQILGQKVEFLVSFYNNEISEKSEIFDDQFSVERPDGSNFTLKIRSTKLEDSAMYFCASSEERPSYNEQFFGPGTRLTVL.

This clonotype has a count of ten or more. This chain joins TRBV20-1 and TRBJ2-1, with D possibly being TRBD2 (5 bases). The V end lost 8 bases, the J end lost 6 bases, and 20 bases lay between the germline ends. The CDR3 has 14 amino acids. Germline V lookup: CDR1 DFQATT, CDR2 SNEGSKA (reference sequence). The CDR3: CSPVSPSWSNEQFF. The CDR3 DNA follows: TGCAGTCCGGTATCGCCTAGCTGGTCCAATGAGCAGTTCTTC.

This clonotype appeared many times. The chain employs TRBV12-3 or TRBV12-4 and TRBJ2-3; 12 nucleotides align to TRBD1. The CDR3 has 15 residues. The V segment lost 6 bases and the J segment 4 bases; nucleotides outside the gene matches: 5. The CDR3 nucleotides are TGTGCCAGCAGAACCGGGACAGGGGGCCCAGATACGCAGTATTTT. It translates to CASRTGTGGPDTQYF.

This clonotype was recorded many times. The chain links TRBV20-1 to TRBJ2-3; D might be TRBD2 (6 bases). CDR1 and CDR2 from the germline V gene are DFQATT and SNEGSKA (reference sequence). This CDR3 has 13 residues. Trimming took off 3 bases at V and 1 base at J, with 8 bases between the two ends. The CDR3 reads CSARIAGTDTQYF. The CDR3, as DNA: TGCAGTGCTAGGATAGCGGGCACAGATACGCAGTATTTT.

This clonotype turned up a few times. The V gene is TRBV11-2, the J gene TRBJ1-3; no clear D. CDR3 length: 16 amino acids. The V end was cut by 5 bases, the J end by 1 base, with 15 bases between. CDR1 is SGHAT and CDR2 is FQNNGV in the germline V gene. The DNA of the CDR3 is TGTGCCAGCAGCCATCCGGGTCGCCGATCTGGAAACACCATATATTTT. Its translation is CASSHPGRRSGNTIYF.

The rearrangement links TRBV5-1 to TRBJ2-5, with D possibly TRBD1 on 6 matching bases. Trimming left V 4 bases short and J 5 bases short, with 21 bases between. The CDR3 length is 16 residues. Germline V gene sequence: CDR1 SGHRS, CDR2 YFSETQ. The CDR3 DNA reads as TGCGCCAGCAGCAACGGACAGCGGTTCCCAAGGGAGACCCAGTACTTC. Translating gives CASSNGQRFPRETQYF.

This clonotype was seen at least ten times. The chain has TRBV29-1 and TRBJ1-1; 10 positions agree with TRBD1. The V gene end was trimmed by 6 bases and the J gene end by 7 bases; junction bases not matched to a gene: 17. Germline-derived CDR1 and CDR2 are SQVTM and ANQGSEA. CDR3 size: 16 residues. CDR3 region: CSVRQGANRLYSEAFF. CDR3 in DNA: TGCAGCGTGCGACAGGGGGCGAATCGGTTATACAGTGAAGCTTTCTTT.

This clonotype was picked up a small number of times. V usage is TRBV5-5 and J usage is TRBJ2-7, with D perhaps matching TRBD2 (5 bases). The V gene's germline CDR1 is SGHKS and CDR2 YYEKEE (reference sequence). V was cut by 4 bases and J by 6 bases, with 14 bases left in between. The CDR3 has 13 amino acids. The CDR3 reads CASSAITSSEQYV. As DNA, the CDR3 is TGTGCCAGCAGCGCGATCACTAGTTCCGAGCAGTACGTC.

This clonotype came up many times. This chain links TRBV10-3 with TRBJ2-1; no clear D gene. The germline CDR1 and CDR2 sequences are ENHRY and SYGVKD. Between the trimmed V and J ends, which lost 4 bases and 5 bases, there was a span of 9 bases. The CDR3 consists of 13 residues. This CDR3 is CAISGPDHNEQFF. As DNA, the CDR3 is TGTGCCATCAGTGGCCCGGACCACAATGAGCAGTTCTTC.

This clonotype was detected ten times or more. This sequence joins TRBV20-1 and TRBJ2-1; D is tentatively TRBD1 or TRBD2 (5 bases each). This CDR3 has 15 amino acids. With 3 bases removed from V and 0 bases from J, the gap between germline ends came to 12 bases. Looked up from germline, CDR1 is DFQATT and CDR2 is SNEGSKA (reference sequence). The CDR3 bases are TGCAGTGCTAGTAGGGGACCCCTCTCCTACAATGAGCAGTTCTTC. Protein sequence: CSASRGPLSYNEQFF.

This clonotype was picked up many times. The chain employs TRBV27 and TRBJ2-3; 8 bases are shared with TRBD2. This CDR3 spans 16 amino acids. The germline gives CDR1 MNHEY, CDR2 SMNVEV (reference sequence). The junction had 4 bases not matched to a gene; V was cut back by 1 base and J by 1 base. The CDR3 DNA is TGTGCCAGCAGTTTATTACGGCGGGAGGGCACAGATACGCAGTATTTT. It specifies CASSLLRREGTDTQYF.

The chain joins TRBV29-1 to TRBJ2-6; a possible D gene is TRBD1 (5 bases). CDR1 SQVTM and CDR2 ANQGSEA come from the germline V gene. The CDR3 spans 14 residues. V was cut by 7 bases and J by 0 bases, with 10 bases left in between. The CDR3, as DNA: TGCAGCGCTGCCGACAGCTCTGGGGCCAACGTCCTGACTTTC. The encoded protein is CSAADSSGANVLTF.

V gene TRBV6-1 combines with J gene TRBJ1-2; D is undetermined. From germline, CDR1 is MNHNS and CDR2 SASEGT. Trimming cost V 4 bases and J 7 bases, with 13 bases left between them. The CDR3 covers 13 residues. The CDR3 DNA is TGTGCCAGCAGTGCCTATAAGGGTGTTGGCTACACCTTC. The encoded protein is CASSAYKGVGYTF.

This clonotype was seen at least ten times. J is TRBJ2-1 and V is TRBV5-1; unclear D gene. Germline CDR1 SGHRS, CDR2 YFSETQ. The CDR3 sequence is 13 residues long. Trimming shortened V by 3 bases and J by 3 bases, and 7 bases separated the two germline ends. CDR3 residues: CASSSRNYNEQFF. The CDR3, as DNA: TGCGCCAGCAGCTCACGTAACTACAATGAGCAGTTCTTC.

This clonotype was detected a few times. The V and J genes are TRBV15 and TRBJ2-5; unclear D gene. This CDR3 comprises 12 residues. Germline V gene sequence: CDR1 LNHNV, CDR2 YYDKDF (reference sequence). Trimming took off 1 base at V and 5 bases at J, with 5 bases between the two ends. Written as DNA, the CDR3 is TGTGCCACCAGCAGAGTTCCGGAGACCCAGTACTTC. This gives the protein CATSRVPETQYF.

This clonotype was seen at least ten times. V is TRBV12-3 or TRBV12-4 and J is TRBJ2-2; maybe TRBD2 (5 bases). The V gene lost 2 bases and the J gene lost 3 bases, with 13 bases spanning the gap. The CDR3 is 16 amino acids. The CDR3 loop reads CASSLFGGPDTGELFF. CDR3 DNA: TGTGCCAGCAGTTTATTCGGAGGCCCAGACACCGGGGAGCTGTTTTTT.

This clonotype was counted a few times. The chain uses TRBV20-1 and TRBJ1-5; maybe TRBD1 (5 bases). Trimming took 0 bases from V and 5 from J, leaving 17 bases between them. Germline assignment: CDR1 DFQATT and CDR2 SNEGSKA (reference sequence). This CDR3 has 16 amino acids. The DNA for the CDR3 is TGCAGTGCTAGAGATATAAGGGACGGGGAGGATCAGCCCCAGCATTTT. Translated, it gives CSARDIRDGEDQPQHF.

The V and J genes are TRBV20-1 and TRBJ2-3; maybe TRBD2 (7 bases). CDR3 length: 14 residues. The V gene lost 6 bases and the J gene lost 1 base, with 14 bases spanning the gap. CDR1 is DFQATT and CDR2 is SNEGSKA in the germline V gene (reference sequence). CDR3 DNA: TGCAGTGCCACAGCGGGACACCGCACAGATACGCAGTATTTT. Protein sequence: CSATAGHRTDTQYF.

This clonotype has ten or more counts. The CDR3 reads CASRQGLREETQYF. The CDR3 DNA is TGCGCCAGCAGACAGGGGCTTAGGGAAGAGACCCAGTACTTC. V gene TRBV5-1 combines with J gene TRBJ2-5, with 7 positions matching TRBD1. The CDR3 covers 14 residues. V shed 5 bases and J 3 bases; nucleotides not matched to a gene: 7. Germline V lookup: CDR1 SGHRS, CDR2 YFSETQ.

Ten or more counts support this clonotype. The chain links TRBV24-1 to TRBJ2-1, with 7 bases matching TRBD1. The CDR3 extends over 12 amino acids. The V gene's germline CDR1 is KGHDR and CDR2 SFDVKD. Germline trimming cut 4 bases from V and 15 bases from J; bases unmatched to any gene: 8. The CDR3 spells CATSEGTDTTFF. For the CDR3, the DNA is TGTGCCACCAGTGAAGGGACAGACACTACGTTCTTC.